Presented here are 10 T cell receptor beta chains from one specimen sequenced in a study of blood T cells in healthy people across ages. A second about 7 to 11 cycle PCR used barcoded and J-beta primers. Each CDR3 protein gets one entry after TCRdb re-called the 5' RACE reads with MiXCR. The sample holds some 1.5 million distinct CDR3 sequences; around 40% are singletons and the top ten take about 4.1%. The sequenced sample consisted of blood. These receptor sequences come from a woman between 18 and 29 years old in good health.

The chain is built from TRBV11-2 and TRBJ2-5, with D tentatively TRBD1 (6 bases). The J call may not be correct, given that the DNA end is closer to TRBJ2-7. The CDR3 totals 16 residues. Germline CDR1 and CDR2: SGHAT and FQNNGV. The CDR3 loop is CASSLDPTGGNYEQYF. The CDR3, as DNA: TGTGCCAGCAGCTTAGACCCGACAGGAGGAAATTACGAGCAGTACTTC.

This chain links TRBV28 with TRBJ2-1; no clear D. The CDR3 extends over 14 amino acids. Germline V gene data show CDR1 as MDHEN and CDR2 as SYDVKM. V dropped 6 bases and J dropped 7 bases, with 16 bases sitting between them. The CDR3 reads CASSITLGRNEQFF. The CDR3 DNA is TGTGCCAGCAGCATCACTTTGGGTCGGAATGAGCAGTTCTTC. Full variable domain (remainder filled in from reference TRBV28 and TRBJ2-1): DVKVTQSSRYLVKRTGEKVFLECVQDMDHENMFWYRQDPGLGLRLIYFSYDVKMKEKGDIPEGYSVSREKKERFSLILESASTNQTSMYLCASSITLGRNEQFFGPGTRLTVL.

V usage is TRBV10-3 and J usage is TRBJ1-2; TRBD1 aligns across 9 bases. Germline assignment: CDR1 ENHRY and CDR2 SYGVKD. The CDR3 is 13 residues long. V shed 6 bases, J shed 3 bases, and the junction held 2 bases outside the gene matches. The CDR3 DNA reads TGTGCCATCAGAGACAGGGGGGACTATGGCTACACCTTC. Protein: CAIRDRGDYGYTF.

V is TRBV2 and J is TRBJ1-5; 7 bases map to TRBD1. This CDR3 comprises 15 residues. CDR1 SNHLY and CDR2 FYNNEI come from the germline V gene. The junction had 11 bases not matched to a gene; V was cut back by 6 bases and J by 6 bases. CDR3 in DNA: TGTGCCAGCAGCGGGGTCGGGACAGTTGGTCAGCCCCAGCATTTT. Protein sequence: CASSGVGTVGQPQHF.

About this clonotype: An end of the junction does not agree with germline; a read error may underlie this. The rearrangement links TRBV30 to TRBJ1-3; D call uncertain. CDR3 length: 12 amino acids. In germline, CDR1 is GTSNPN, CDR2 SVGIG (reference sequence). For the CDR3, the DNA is TGTGCCTGGAGTGCCACCGGAAGCACCATATATTTT. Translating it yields CAWSATGSTIYF.

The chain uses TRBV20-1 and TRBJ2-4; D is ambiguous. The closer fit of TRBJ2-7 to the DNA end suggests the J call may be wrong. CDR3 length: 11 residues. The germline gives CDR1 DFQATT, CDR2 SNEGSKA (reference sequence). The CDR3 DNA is TGCAGTGCCAAGGTTGTCTACGAGCAGTACTTC. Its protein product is CSAKVVYEQYF.

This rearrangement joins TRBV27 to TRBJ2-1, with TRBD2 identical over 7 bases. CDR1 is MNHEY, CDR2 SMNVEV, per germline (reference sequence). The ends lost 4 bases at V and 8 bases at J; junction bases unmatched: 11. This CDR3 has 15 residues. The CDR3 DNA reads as TGTGCCAGCAGTTCCGGCGGGAGCCTTATTTATGAGCAGTTCTTC. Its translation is CASSSGGSLIYEQFF.

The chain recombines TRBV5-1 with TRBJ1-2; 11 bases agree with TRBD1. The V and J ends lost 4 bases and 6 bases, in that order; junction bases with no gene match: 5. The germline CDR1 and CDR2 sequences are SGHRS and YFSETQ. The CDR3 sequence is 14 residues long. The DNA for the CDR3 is TGCGCCAGCAGCAACGGACAGGGGGCGGATGGCTACACCTTC. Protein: CASSNGQGADGYTF.

CDR3 sequence: CAISVGAYNSPLHF. DNA of the CDR3: TGTGCCATCTCGGTGGGTGCCTATAATTCACCCCTCCACTTT. The chain has TRBV10-3 and TRBJ1-6; the D is unclear. V lost 8 bases to trimming and J lost 2 bases, with 10 bases between them. Germline CDR1 ENHRY, CDR2 SYGVKD. CDR3 length: 14 amino acids.

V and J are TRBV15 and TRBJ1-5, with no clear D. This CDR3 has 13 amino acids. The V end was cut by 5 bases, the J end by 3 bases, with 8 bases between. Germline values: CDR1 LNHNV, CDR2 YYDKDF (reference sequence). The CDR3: CATSWTYNQPQHF. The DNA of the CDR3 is TGTGCCACCAGCTGGACCTACAATCAGCCCCAGCATTTT.